The 3 T cell receptor beta chains reported below all come from one sample, sequenced in a study of blood T cell repertoires in COVID-19. Generated by immunoSEQ multiplex PCR, the TCRdb table keeps only in-frame clones and is missing some. The sample yields roughly 230,000 clones, about 83% seen once. The material sequenced was peripheral blood. Receptors were obtained from a human donor in a cohort sampled during active COVID-19.

The J gene is TRBJ1-6, the V gene TRBV14; D is ambiguous. The CDR3 is 13 amino acids. The ends were cut back, 1 base at V and 7 bases at J, with 5 bases in the middle. Looked up from germline, CDR1 is SGHDN and CDR2 is FVKESK. The CDR3 sequence: CASSQVRNSPLHF. CDR3 sequence (DNA): TGTGCCAGCAGCCAAGTACGGAATTCACCCCTCCACTTT.

This chain joins TRBV28 and TRBJ2-7; perhaps TRBD2 as D (7 bases). Trimming took off 7 bases at V and 2 bases at J, with 18 bases between the two ends. Germline V CDR1 and CDR2: MDHEN, SYDVKM. This CDR3 spans 15 amino acids. CDR3 loop: CASTQGGVVAYEQYF. In nucleotides, the CDR3 is TGTGCCAGCACCCAAGGGGGGGTGGTGGCCTACGAGCAGTACTTC.

In its sample, this clone was seen a few times. The chain is built from TRBV6-5 and TRBJ1-3, with no clear D. Trimming stripped 2 bases from V and 4 bases from J, with 9 bases between. The germline gives CDR1 MNHEY, CDR2 SVGAGI. The length of the CDR3 is 14 residues. CDR3 in amino acids: CASSYVREGNTIYF. CDR3 DNA: TGTGCCAGCAGTTACGTGAGGGAAGGAAACACCATATATTTT.